The 5 T cell receptor beta chains given below trace back to one sample, sequenced in a study of CD8+ T cells in alopecia areata. cDNA prepared by RNA extraction and subsequent reverse transcription served as the template for sequencing. Libraries were prepared by immunoSEQ multiplex PCR; TCRdb keeps only in-frame clonotypes and omits some of them. The sample comprises 140,000 to 150,000 clones, about 60% of which are singletons, and under 8% rests with the top ten. Here the sequenced sample was CD4+ T cells sorted from blood, taken at week 0. These receptors came from a human donor with alopecia areata.

The chain employs TRBV30 and TRBJ1-2; no definite D call. Germline V CDR1 and CDR2: GTSNPN, SVGIG (reference sequence). This CDR3 has 11 residues. V lost 0 bases and J lost 7, with 6 bases in between. CDR3 coding DNA: TGTGCCTGGAGTGTAGTAGGTGGCTACACCTTC. This encodes CAWSVVGGYTF.

The gene calls are TRBV7-2 and TRBJ2-7; possibly TRBD1 for D (6 bases). The germline V gene has CDR1 SGHTA and CDR2 FQGNSA. CDR3 length: 11 residues. Trimming took 4 bases from V and 11 from J, leaving 12 bases between them. CDR3 sequence reads: CASSSRGMEYF. CDR3 sequence (DNA): TGTGCCAGCAGCTCGAGGGGGATGGAGTACTTC.

J is TRBJ1-1 and V is TRBV6-5; a possible D gene is TRBD1 (5 bases). This CDR3 has 15 amino acids. V was trimmed by 7 bases and J by 3 bases, leaving 18 bases between them. In germline, CDR1 is MNHEY, CDR2 SVGAGI. The CDR3 protein is CASIPLGGTYTEAFF. CDR3 nucleotide sequence: TGTGCCAGCATTCCACTTGGAGGGACGTACACTGAAGCTTTCTTT.

The V gene is TRBV9, the J gene TRBJ2-7; 7 bases are a match to TRBD2. Germline values: CDR1 SGDLS, CDR2 YYNGEE. J lost 2 bases, V lost 3 bases, and 5 bases had no gene match. The CDR3 is made up of 14 amino acids. The CDR3 loop reads CASSAGTTTYEQYF. The CDR3 DNA is TGTGCCAGCAGCGCAGGGACTACCACCTACGAGCAGTACTTC.

J is TRBJ2-5 and V is TRBV2; D is uncertain. Germline lookup yields CDR1 SNHLY and CDR2 FYNNEI. This CDR3 has 13 residues. The V end lost 2 bases, the J end lost 4 bases, and 8 bases lay between the germline ends. CDR3 sequence: CASSEWGSETQYF. As DNA, the CDR3 is TGTGCCAGCAGTGAATGGGGATCAGAGACCCAGTACTTC.